This entry concerns a single T cell receptor beta chain. This record belongs to a study of blood T cell repertoires in COVID-19. Study summary: Italy, Spain and the United States were the sources of the convalescent and acute COVID-19 samples.

The germline gives CDR1 LGHDT, CDR2 YNNKEL (reference sequence). The CDR3 runs to 15 residues. Deletions cut 3 bases from V and 2 bases from J, with 12 bases between. Profiled with immunoSEQ multiplex PCR; TCRdb holds only in-frame clones, not every one. The top ten hold approximately 17% of the sample, which has roughly 80,000 clones, roughly nine tenths seen once. Material: peripheral blood. This chain joins TRBV3-1 (or the pseudogene TRBV3-2) and TRBJ2-3; maybe TRBD2 (6 bases). This TCR was sampled from a man at least 80 years old in a cohort sampled during active COVID-19. The CDR3 region has the DNA TGTGCCAGCAGCCAGGCCGGGGGTATCACAGATACGCAGTATTTT. Encoded protein: CASSQAGGITDTQYF.